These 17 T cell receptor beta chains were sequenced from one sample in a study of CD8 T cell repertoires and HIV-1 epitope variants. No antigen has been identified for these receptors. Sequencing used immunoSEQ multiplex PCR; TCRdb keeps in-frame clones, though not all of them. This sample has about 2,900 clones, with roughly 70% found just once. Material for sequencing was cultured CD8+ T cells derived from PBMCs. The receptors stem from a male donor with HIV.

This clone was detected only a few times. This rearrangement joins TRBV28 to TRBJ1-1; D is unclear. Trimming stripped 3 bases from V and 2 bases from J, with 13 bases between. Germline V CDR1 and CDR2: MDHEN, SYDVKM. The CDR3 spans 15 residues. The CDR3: CASSLRLVANTEAFF. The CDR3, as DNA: TGTGCCAGCAGTTTGCGGCTGGTAGCTAACACTGAAGCTTTCTTT.

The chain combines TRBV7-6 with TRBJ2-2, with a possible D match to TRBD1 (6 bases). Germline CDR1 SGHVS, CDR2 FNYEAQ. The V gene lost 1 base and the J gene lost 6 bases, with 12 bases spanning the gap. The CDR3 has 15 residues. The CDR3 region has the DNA TGTGCCAGCAGCTTAGAACCGACAGGTGCCGGGGAGCTGTTTTTT. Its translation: CASSLEPTGAGELFF. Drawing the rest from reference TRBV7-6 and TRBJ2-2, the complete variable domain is GAGVSQSPRYKVTKRGQDVALRCDPISGHVSLYWYRQALGQGPEFLTYFNYEAQQDKSGLPNDRFSAERPEGSISTLTIQRTEQRDSAMYRCASSLEPTGAGELFFGEGSRLTVL.

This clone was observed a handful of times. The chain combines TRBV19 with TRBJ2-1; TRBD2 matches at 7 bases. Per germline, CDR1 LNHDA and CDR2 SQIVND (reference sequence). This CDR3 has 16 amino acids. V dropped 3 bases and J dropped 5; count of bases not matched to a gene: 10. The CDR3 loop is CASSMAGVWMDNEQFF. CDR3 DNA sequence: TGTGCCAGTAGTATGGCGGGGGTTTGGATGGACAATGAGCAGTTCTTC.

The CDR3 is CASSQDPPDLDYGYTF. CDR3 DNA: TGCGCCAGCAGCCAAGATCCCCCAGACTTGGACTATGGCTACACCTTC. This chain links TRBV4-3 with TRBJ1-2; D remains unclear. The CDR3 sequence is 16 residues long. The ends were cut back, 0 bases at V and 3 bases at J, with 14 bases in the middle. The germline CDR1 and CDR2 sequences are LGHNA and YSLEER.

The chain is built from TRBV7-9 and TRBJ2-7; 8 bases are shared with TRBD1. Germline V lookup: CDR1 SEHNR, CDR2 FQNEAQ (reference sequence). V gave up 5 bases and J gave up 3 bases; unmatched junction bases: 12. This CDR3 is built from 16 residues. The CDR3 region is CASSPPTGQGLYEQYF. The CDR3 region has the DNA TGTGCCAGCAGCCCGCCCACAGGACAGGGCCTCTACGAGCAGTACTTC.

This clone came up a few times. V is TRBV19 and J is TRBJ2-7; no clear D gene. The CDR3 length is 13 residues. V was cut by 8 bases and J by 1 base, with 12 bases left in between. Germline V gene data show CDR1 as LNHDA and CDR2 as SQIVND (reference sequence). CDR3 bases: TGTGCCAGTGCCTTGGGCATGTCCTACGAGCAGTACTTC. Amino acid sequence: CASALGMSYEQYF.

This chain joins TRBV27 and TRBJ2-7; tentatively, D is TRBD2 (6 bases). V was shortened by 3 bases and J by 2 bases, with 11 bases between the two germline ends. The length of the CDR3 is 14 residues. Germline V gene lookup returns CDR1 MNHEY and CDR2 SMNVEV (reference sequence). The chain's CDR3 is CASSFAREAYEQYF. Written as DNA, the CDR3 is TGTGCCAGCAGTTTTGCGCGGGAAGCCTACGAGCAGTACTTC.

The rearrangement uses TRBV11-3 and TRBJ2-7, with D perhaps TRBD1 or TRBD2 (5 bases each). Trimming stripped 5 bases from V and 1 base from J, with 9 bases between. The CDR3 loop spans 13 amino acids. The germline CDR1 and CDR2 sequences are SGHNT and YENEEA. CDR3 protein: CASSPGRSYEQYF. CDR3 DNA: TGTGCCAGCAGCCCGGGACGATCCTACGAGCAGTACTTC.

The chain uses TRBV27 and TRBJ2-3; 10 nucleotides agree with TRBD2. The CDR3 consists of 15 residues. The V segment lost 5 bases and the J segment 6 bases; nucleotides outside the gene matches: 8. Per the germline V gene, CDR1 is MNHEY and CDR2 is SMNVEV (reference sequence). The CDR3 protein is CASSPSGGAADTQYF. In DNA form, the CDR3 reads TGTGCCAGCAGTCCCAGCGGGGGGGCCGCCGATACGCAGTATTTT.

CDR3 sequence: CASSPPTSGAGELFF. In DNA, the CDR3 is TGTGCCAGCAGTCCCCCGACTAGTGGGGCCGGGGAGCTGTTTTTT. This chain uses TRBV6-5 with TRBJ2-2; TRBD2 is a possible D gene (6 bases). This CDR3 is 15 amino acids long. Between the trimmed V and J ends, which lost 5 bases and 6 bases, there was a span of 16 bases. Germline values: CDR1 MNHEY, CDR2 SVGAGI.

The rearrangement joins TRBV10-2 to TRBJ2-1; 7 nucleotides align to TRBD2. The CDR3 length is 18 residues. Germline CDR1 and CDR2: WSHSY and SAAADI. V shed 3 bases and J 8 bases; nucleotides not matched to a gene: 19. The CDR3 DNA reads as TGCGCCAGCAGTGATTCGGGAGTCGTGCTAGCGGTTAGCTATGAGCAGTTCTTC. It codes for CASSDSGVVLAVSYEQFF.

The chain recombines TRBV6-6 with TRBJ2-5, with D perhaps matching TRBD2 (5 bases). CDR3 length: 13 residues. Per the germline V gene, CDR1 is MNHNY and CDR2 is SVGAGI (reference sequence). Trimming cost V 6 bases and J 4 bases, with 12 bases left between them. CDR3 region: CASSPEGGETQYF. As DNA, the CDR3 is TGTGCCAGCAGCCCCGAGGGCGGAGAGACCCAGTACTTC.

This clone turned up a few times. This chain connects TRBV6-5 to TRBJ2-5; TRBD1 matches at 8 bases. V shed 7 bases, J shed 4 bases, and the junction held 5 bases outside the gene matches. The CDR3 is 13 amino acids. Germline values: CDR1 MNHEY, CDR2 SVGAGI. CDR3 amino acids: CASTDRGGETQYF. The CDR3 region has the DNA TGTGCCAGCACCGACAGGGGCGGAGAGACCCAGTACTTC.

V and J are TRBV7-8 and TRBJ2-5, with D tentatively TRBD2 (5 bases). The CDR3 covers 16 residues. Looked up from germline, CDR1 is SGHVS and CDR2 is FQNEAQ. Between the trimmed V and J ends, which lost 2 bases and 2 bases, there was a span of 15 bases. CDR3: CASSLFFVLAQETQYF. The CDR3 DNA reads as TGTGCCAGCAGCTTATTTTTCGTGCTAGCTCAAGAGACCCAGTACTTC.

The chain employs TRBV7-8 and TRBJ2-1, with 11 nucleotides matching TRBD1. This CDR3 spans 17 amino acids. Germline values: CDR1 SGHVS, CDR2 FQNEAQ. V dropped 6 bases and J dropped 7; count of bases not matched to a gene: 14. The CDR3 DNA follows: TGTGCCAGCAGGCAGGTTGGGACAGGGGGTAGGGAAAATGAGCAGTTCTTC. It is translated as CASRQVGTGGRENEQFF.

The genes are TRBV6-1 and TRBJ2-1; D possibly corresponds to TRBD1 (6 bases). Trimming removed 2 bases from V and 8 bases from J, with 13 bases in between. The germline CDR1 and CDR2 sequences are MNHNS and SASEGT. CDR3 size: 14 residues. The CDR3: CASSETGSHHEQFF. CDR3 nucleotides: TGTGCCAGCAGTGAAACAGGGTCCCACCATGAGCAGTTCTTC.

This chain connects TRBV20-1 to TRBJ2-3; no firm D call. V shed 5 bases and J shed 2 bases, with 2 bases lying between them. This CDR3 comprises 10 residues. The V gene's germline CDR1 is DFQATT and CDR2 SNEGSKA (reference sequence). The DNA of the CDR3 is TGCAGTGCTCCCACAGATACGCAGTATTTT. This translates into CSAPTDTQYF.